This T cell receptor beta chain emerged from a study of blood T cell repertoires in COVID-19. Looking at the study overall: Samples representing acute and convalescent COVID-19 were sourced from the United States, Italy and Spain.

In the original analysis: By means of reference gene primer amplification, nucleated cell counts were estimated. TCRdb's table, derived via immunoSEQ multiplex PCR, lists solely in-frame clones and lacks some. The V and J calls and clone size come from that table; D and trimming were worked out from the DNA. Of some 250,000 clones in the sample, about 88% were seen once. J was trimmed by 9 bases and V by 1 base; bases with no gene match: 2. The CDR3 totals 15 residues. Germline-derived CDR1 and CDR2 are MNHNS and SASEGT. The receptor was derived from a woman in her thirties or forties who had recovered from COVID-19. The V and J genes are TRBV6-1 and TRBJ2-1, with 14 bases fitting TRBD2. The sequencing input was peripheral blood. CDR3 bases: TGTGCCAGCAGTGAAGGACTAGCGGGAGGGGTTGAGCAGTTCTTC. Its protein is CASSEGLAGGVEQFF.